This TCR beta chain is from a study of blood T cells in healthy people across ages (dated by TCRdb to about 2015). Background for the entire study: Template switching captured roughly one uniquely barcoded TCR beta cDNA molecule per two T cells in model experiments. To track age-related changes in TCR beta repertoire diversity, the study relied on deep sequencing normalized with unique cDNA molecular identifiers. The donors were split into four age groups: young (average around 15 years), middle-aged (roughly 39), aged (62) and long-lived (approximately 89). To avoid experimental bias, donors of different ages were distributed randomly across sequencing lanes. The study analyzed two additional independent replicas of 1 million unique cDNA reads from the same blood draw for two donors, one aged 18 to 30 and one aged 80 or older.

Concerning this clonotype itself: Its antigen is unknown. The input lacks base qualities; no much larger clone sits a single base away.

Donors were 39 systemically healthy Caucasian individuals from Russia aged roughly 6 to 90 years. Each donor gave roughly 9 milliliters of peripheral blood, drawn into EDTA-treated Vacutainer tubes. Ficoll-Paque density-gradient centrifugation was used to isolate PBMCs, with at least 6 million per sample. Trizol reagent was used to extract total RNA from the PBMCs, yielding at least 5.5 micrograms per sample. Naive CD45RAhigh/CD27high T cell percentages were measured by flow cytometry on a PBMC aliquot from every donor. The investigation overall reported the following: Because profiling used bulk unsorted PBMCs, naive and antigen-experienced compartments could not be compared conclusively. Estimates of total diversity based on one million sequenced T cells were considered lower bounds and underestimates. There was a strong correlation between observed TCR beta diversity and the percentage of naive T cells measured by flow cytometry. Compared with the aged group, more naive CD4+ T cells, fewer expanded clones and increased TCR diversity were shown by the long-lived group, suggesting age selection. Because the CMV infection status of the donors was unknown, age-related changes in expanded clonotypes may potentially have been confounded. As age increased, observed TCR beta diversity per million T cells dropped in a roughly linear way, and a significant reduction was already evident by age 40.

The CDR3 numbers 14 residues from cysteine through phenylalanine. CDR3 DNA only is kept here, 42 bases in frame from base 1. CDR1 and CDR2, looked up from the germline V gene, are MDHEN and SYDVKM. The trim is 6 bases for V and 1 base for J, with a gap of 12 bases between the germline ends. Libraries came from 5' RACE. The run used an Illumina HiSeq 2500. A second roughly 6 to 12 cycle PCR used a sample-barcoded 5' primer and a J-beta primer mix. A unique molecular identifier was introduced onto each TCR beta cDNA molecule by a template-switch 5' adaptor carrying 12 random nucleotides. Each sample yielded at least 2.5 million CDR3-containing paired-end reads. The Mint cDNA synthesis kit, primed by a TRBC-specific oligonucleotide, was used to synthesize first-strand cDNA from all RNA. After uracil-DNA glycosylase treatment, a first 18-cycle PCR used universal primers M1SS and BC2_uni_R on all cDNA. In the source study's methods: For normalization, 1 million high-quality reads, each with a distinct molecular identifier, were randomly selected from each sample. Instead of being binned into consensus sequences, reads that shared molecular identifiers were thrown out. MiTCR, set to a Q25 quality threshold and the strictest error-elimination algorithm, was used for CDR3 identification, clonotype clustering and error correction. Lower-bound total TCR beta diversity was estimated with a nonparametric unseen species model using Euler transformation. TCRdb reran the public reads through fastp at Q25 and MiXCR, keeping productive beta chains. Every CDR3 protein is listed once, alongside the most common genes and DNA of its rows. The authors' filters were not applied to this entry. This sample gives some 900,000 distinct CDR3 sequences in total; roughly 52% of them show up just once. Roughly 12% of the sample belongs to the ten largest clones.

This clonotype was sampled from a man younger than 40 in good health. The V and J genes are TRBV28 and TRBJ2-5, with a tentative D gene TRBD1 over 5 matching bases. The sequenced sample consisted of blood. In nucleotides, the sequence is TGTGCCAGCAGCCAGAACAGGCCCCAAGAGACCCAGTACTTC. Its protein is CASSQNRPQETQYF.